This is a list of T cell receptor beta chains from one sample in a study of cytomegalovirus exposure and HLA in healthy donors. TCRdb's copy holds only in-frame clones and misses some; the assay was immunoSEQ multiplex PCR. This sample has 150,000 to 200,000 clones, with around 77% found just once. Material for sequencing was PBMCs. These receptors were obtained from a young man in good health and CMV-seronegative. Each CDR3 is given with its conserved first and last residue. D genes are given only for firm matches. The size field is filled for only some rows; it gives once, few, many or a size class.

NA | NA | TRBJ2-4 | TRBV10-3 | CAISESGQSAKNIQYF | TGTGCCATCAGTGAGTCGGGCCAATCCGCCAAAAACATTCAGTACTTC
NA | NA | TRBJ2-2 | TRBV28 | CASSLRENTGELFF | TGTGCCAGCAGCCTCAGGGAAAACACCGGGGAGCTGTTTTTT
TRBD1 | NA | TRBJ2-7 | TRBV18 | CASSFNDRVETYEQYF | TGTGCCAGCTCATTTAATGACAGGGTCGAAACCTACGAGCAGTACTTC
TRBD2 | few | TRBJ2-7 | TRBV5-1 | CASSAIAGVSYEQYF | TGCGCCAGCAGCGCGATAGCGGGAGTCTCCTACGAGCAGTACTTC
TRBD2 | NA | TRBJ2-5 | TRBV5-1 | CASSLGLAGGFLQETQYF | TGCGCCAGCAGCCTCGGACTAGCGGGAGGATTTTTACAGGAGACCCAGTACTTC
NA | NA | TRBJ2-7 | TRBV6-1 | CASSEPSEQYF | TGTGCCAGCAGTGAACCCAGCGAGCAGTACTTC
TRBD2 | NA | TRBJ2-1 | TRBV27 | CASSLGGRGNEQFF | TGTGCCAGCAGTTTGGGCGGGAGAGGGAATGAGCAGTTCTTC
TRBD1 | NA | TRBJ2-5 | TRBV5-1 | CASSLGGQGRVKTQYF | TGCGCCAGCAGCTTGGGTGGACAGGGCAGAGTAAAGACCCAGTACTTC
NA | few | TRBJ1-5 | TRBV10-3 | CAMRGLDRLSNQPQHF | TGTGCCATGCGGGGGCTTGATCGCCTTAGCAATCAGCCCCAGCATTTT
NA | NA | TRBJ1-2 | TRBV5-6 | CASSLVGREDDYTF | TGTGCCAGCAGCTTGGTCGGCAGGGAAGACGACTACACCTTC
TRBD1 | NA | TRBJ1-6 | TRBV11-1 | CASSYDRGSPLHF | TGTGCCAGCAGCTACGACAGGGGCTCACCCCTCCACTTT
NA | NA | TRBJ2-7 | TRBV10-3 | CAIWRGVSYEQYF | TGTGCCATCTGGCGGGGCGTCTCCTACGAGCAGTACTTC
TRBD1 | NA | TRBJ1-2 | TRBV19 | CASSIGGQGSGYTF | TGTGCCAGTAGTATAGGGGGACAGGGGTCTGGCTACACCTTC
TRBD1 | NA | TRBJ2-3 | TRBV11-2 | CASSFRTGGAGTQYF | TGTGCCAGCAGCTTCAGGACAGGGGGCGCCGGTACGCAGTATTTT
TRBD2 | NA | TRBJ2-7 | TRBV6-5 | CASSYSASGNYEQYF | TGTGCCAGCAGTTACTCGGCTAGCGGTAACTACGAGCAGTACTTC
NA | NA | TRBJ2-1 | TRBV7-9 | CAIGGGRPRTGEQFF | TGTGCCATCGGCGGCGGCAGACCCAGAACAGGTGAGCAGTTCTTC
TRBD1 | NA | TRBJ1-5 | TRBV19 | CASSPNPGQVGSNQPQHF | TGTGCCAGTAGTCCCAACCCGGGACAGGTGGGGAGCAATCAGCCCCAGCATTTT
NA | NA | TRBJ2-7 | TRBV2 | CASSETPGQVTYEQYF | TGTGCCAGCAGTGAAACCCCTGGCCAGGTGACCTACGAGCAGTACTTC
TRBD2 | NA | TRBJ2-7 | TRBV18 | CASSPGIAGANEQYF | TGTGCCAGCTCACCCGGGATAGCGGGAGCAAACGAGCAGTACTTC
NA | NA | TRBJ1-5 | TRBV27 | CASSSPSGLNQPQHF | TGTGCCAGCAGTTCCCCTAGCGGCCTCAATCAGCCCCAGCATTTT
TRBD2 | once | TRBJ2-7 | TRBV27 | CASSLMAGGPLEQYF | TGTGCCAGCAGTTTAATGGCGGGAGGGCCATTGGAGCAGTACTTC
NA | NA | TRBJ2-5 | TRBV28 | CASSLGGAGETQYF | TGTGCCAGCAGTTTAGGGGGGGCTGGGGAGACCCAGTACTTC
TRBD2 | NA | TRBJ2-1 | TRBV7-9 | CASSLVTSGRHNEQFF | TGTGCCAGCAGCTTAGTAACTAGCGGGAGGCACAATGAGCAGTTCTTC
TRBD1 | NA | TRBJ1-5 | TRBV7-9 | CASGTDNQPQHF | TGTGCCAGTGGGACAGATAATCAGCCCCAGCATTTT
NA | NA | TRBJ1-5 | TRBV19 | CASSIRQLGSNQPQHF | TGTGCCAGTAGTATACGACAACTTGGGAGCAATCAGCCCCAGCATTTT
TRBD1 | few | TRBJ1-1 | TRBV7-9 | CASSKSTGVNTEAFF | TGTGCCAGCAGCAAATCGACAGGGGTCAACACTGAAGCTTTCTTT
TRBD1 | NA | TRBJ1-1 | TRBV6-5 | CASSLQGAREAFF | TGTGCCAGCAGTCTACAGGGGGCACGTGAAGCTTTCTTT
TRBD1 | NA | TRBJ2-7 | TRBV2 | CASIRGYEQYF | TGTGCCAGCATCAGGGGGTACGAGCAGTACTTC
TRBD1 | few | TRBJ1-2 | TRBV19 | CASSLSDRGGYTF | TGTGCCAGTAGTCTATCAGACAGGGGCGGCTACACCTTC
NA | NA | TRBJ2-7 | TRBV29-1 | CSVEGLFSYEQYF | TGCAGCGTTGAAGGGCTGTTCTCCTACGAGCAGTACTTC
NA | NA | TRBJ2-3 | TRBV28 | CASSLEPSTDTQYF | TGTGCCAGCAGTTTAGAGCCTAGCACAGATACGCAGTATTTT
TRBD2 | NA | TRBJ2-3 | TRBV6-5 | CASSRTSADTQYF | TGTGCCAGCAGTCGGACTAGCGCAGATACGCAGTATTTT
TRBD1 | NA | TRBJ2-5 | TRBV2 | CASSDRSGQANVAQYF | TGTGCCAGCAGTGATAGGTCGGGACAGGCCAATGTGGCCCAGTACTTC
NA | once | TRBJ1-1 | TRBV13 | CASTGRTARITEAFF | TGTGCCAGCACCGGTAGGACAGCGAGGATCACTGAAGCTTTCTTT
TRBD1 | NA | TRBJ2-2 | TRBV4-1 | CASSQRTGNTGELFF | TGCGCCAGCAGCCAACGGACAGGGAACACCGGGGAGCTGTTTTTT
TRBD2 | NA | TRBJ2-7 | TRBV27 | CATWAKGRGYEQYF | TGTGCCACCTGGGCCAAGGGGAGGGGCTACGAGCAGTACTTC
TRBD1 | NA | TRBJ1-5 | TRBV5-1 | CASRATGDGSQPQHF | TGCGCCAGCAGAGCAACAGGGGACGGGAGCCAGCCCCAGCATTTT
NA | NA | TRBJ1-2 | TRBV5-6 | CASSPPGANYGYTF | TGTGCCAGCAGCCCCCCGGGTGCGAACTATGGCTACACCTTC
NA | NA | TRBJ1-1 | TRBV1 | CTSSQRDTFGGYTEAFF | TGCACCAGCAGCCAACGGGACACCTTCGGGGGGTACACTGAAGCTTTCTTT
NA | NA | TRBJ1-2 | TRBV7-9 | CASRKEGGRNYGYTF | TGTGCCAGCAGGAAAGAAGGAGGGCGTAACTATGGCTACACCTTC
NA | NA | TRBJ2-1 | TRBV27 | CASSLVATNNEQFF | TGTGCCAGCAGTTTAGTCGCGACTAACAATGAGCAGTTCTTC
TRBD2 | NA | TRBJ2-1 | TRBV7-9 | CASSRVAGGSSYNEQFF | TGTGCCAGCAGTCGCGTAGCGGGAGGGAGCTCCTACAATGAGCAGTTCTTC
TRBD1 | NA | TRBJ1-5 | TRBV30 | CAWSGPTGTPQHF | TGTGCCTGGAGTGGCCCGACAGGGACACCCCAGCATTTT
NA | NA | TRBJ2-5 | TRBV5-1 | CASSGAAGLQETQYF | TGCGCCAGCAGCGGCGCAGCGGGCCTCCAAGAGACCCAGTACTTC
TRBD1 | NA | TRBJ2-7 | TRBV6-1 | CATGTGVYEQYF | TGTGCCACCGGGACAGGGGTCTACGAGCAGTACTTC
NA | NA | TRBJ2-2 | TRBV7-3 | CASSLSPAGTGELFF | TGTGCCAGCAGCTTATCCCCGGCGGGCACCGGGGAGCTGTTTTTT
NA | once | TRBJ2-5 | TRBV6-5 | CASRIVAGREETQYF | TGTGCCAGCCGCATCGTGGCAGGTCGTGAAGAGACCCAGTACTTC
NA | NA | TRBJ1-2 | TRBV11-2 | CASSSSGSWGYTF | TGTGCCAGCAGTAGTTCCGGGTCTTGGGGCTACACCTTC
NA | NA | TRBJ1-1 | TRBV20-1 | CSATGYTEAFF | TGCAGTGCGACAGGATACACTGAAGCTTTCTTT
TRBD2 | NA | TRBJ2-6 | TRBV7-2 | CASSLSGSASGANVLTF | TGTGCCAGCAGCTTGAGCGGGAGCGCCTCCGGGGCCAACGTCCTGACTTTC
NA | few | TRBJ2-1 | TRBV7-2 | CASSPAWARYNEQFF | TGTGCCAGCAGCCCAGCATGGGCCCGCTACAATGAGCAGTTCTTC
TRBD1 | NA | TRBJ2-7 | TRBV28 | CASSVMWGQGPILYEQYF | TGTGCCAGCAGTGTGATGTGGGGACAGGGGCCGATCCTCTACGAGCAGTACTTC